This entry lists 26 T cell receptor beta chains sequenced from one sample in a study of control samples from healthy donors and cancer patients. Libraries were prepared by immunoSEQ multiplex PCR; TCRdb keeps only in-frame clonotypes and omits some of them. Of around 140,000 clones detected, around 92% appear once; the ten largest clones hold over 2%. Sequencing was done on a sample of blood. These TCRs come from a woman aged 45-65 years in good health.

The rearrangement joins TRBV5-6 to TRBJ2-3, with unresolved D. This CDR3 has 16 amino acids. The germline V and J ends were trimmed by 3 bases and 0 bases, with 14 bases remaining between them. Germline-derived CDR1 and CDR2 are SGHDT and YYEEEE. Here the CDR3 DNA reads TGTGCCAGCAGCTCTTCTCTCTCGCCTAGCACAGATACGCAGTATTTT. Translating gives CASSSSLSPSTDTQYF. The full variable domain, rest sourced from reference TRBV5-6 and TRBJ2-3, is DAGVTQSPTHLIKTRGQQVTLRCSPKSGHDTVSWYQQALGQGPQFIFQYYEEEERQRGNFPDRFSGHQFPNYSSELNVNALLLGDSALYLCASSSSLSPSTDTQYFGPGTRLTVL.

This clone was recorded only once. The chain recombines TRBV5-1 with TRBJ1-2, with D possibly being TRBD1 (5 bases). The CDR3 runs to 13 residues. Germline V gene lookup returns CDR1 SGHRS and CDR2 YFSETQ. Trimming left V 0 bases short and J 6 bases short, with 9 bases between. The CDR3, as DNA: TGCGCCAGCAGCTTGGGGGCAGGGAATGGCTACACCTTC. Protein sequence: CASSLGAGNGYTF.

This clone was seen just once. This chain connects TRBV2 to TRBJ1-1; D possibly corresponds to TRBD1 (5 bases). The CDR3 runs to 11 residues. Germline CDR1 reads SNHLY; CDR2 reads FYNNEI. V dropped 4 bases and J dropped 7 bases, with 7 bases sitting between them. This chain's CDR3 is CASSVGGEAFF. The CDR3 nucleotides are TGTGCCAGCAGTGTGGGGGGTGAAGCTTTCTTT.

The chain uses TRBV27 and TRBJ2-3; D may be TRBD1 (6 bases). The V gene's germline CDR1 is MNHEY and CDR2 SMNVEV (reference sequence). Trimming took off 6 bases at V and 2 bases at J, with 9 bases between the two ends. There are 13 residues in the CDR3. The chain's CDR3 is CASRGHNTDTQYF. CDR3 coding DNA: TGTGCCAGCAGGGGACATAACACAGATACGCAGTATTTT.

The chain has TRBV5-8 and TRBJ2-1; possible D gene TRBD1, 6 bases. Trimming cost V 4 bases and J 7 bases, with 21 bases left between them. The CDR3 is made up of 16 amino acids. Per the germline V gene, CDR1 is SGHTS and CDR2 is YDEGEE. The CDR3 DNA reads TGTGCCAGCAGCCTTTTCAGAGGGGGTCTCAGTAATGAGCAGTTCTTC. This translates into CASSLFRGGLSNEQFF.

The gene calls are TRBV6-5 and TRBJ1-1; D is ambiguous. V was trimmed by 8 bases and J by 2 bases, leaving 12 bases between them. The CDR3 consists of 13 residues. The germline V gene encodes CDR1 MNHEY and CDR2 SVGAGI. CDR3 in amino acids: CASRRAVNTEAFF. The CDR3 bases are TGTGCCAGCCGCCGGGCTGTTAACACTGAAGCTTTCTTT.

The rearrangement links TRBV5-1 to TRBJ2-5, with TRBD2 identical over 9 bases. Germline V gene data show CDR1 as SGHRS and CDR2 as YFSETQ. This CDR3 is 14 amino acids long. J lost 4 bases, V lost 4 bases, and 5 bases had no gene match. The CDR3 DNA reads TGCGCCAGCAGCGCGGGAGGGAGGGTAGAGACCCAGTACTTC. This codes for CASSAGGRVETQYF.

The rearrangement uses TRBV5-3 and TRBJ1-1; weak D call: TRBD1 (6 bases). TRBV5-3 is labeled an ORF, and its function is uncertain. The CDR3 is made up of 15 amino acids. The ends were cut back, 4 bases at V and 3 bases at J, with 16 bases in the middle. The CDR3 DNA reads TGTGCCAGAAGCGCAGGGGTGGCCATACACACTGAAGCTTTCTTT. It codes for CARSAGVAIHTEAFF.

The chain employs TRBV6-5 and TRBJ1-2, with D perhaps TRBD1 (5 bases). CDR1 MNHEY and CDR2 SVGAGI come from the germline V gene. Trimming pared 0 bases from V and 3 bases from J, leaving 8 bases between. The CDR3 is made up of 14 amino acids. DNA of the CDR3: TGTGCCAGCAGTTACTCGTCAGGGCACTATGGCTACACCTTC. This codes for CASSYSSGHYGYTF.

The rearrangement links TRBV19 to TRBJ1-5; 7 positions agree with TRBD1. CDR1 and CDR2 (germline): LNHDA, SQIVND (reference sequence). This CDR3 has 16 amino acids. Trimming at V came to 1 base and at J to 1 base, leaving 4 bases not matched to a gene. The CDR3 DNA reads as TGTGCCAGTAGTATAGGAGGGGGCCACAGCAATCAGCCCCAGCATTTT. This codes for CASSIGGGHSNQPQHF.

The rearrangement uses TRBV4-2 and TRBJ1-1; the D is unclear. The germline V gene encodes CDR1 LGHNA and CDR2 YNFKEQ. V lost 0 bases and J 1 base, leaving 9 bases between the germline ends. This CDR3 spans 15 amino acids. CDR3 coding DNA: TGTGCCAGCAGCCAAGATGCAGGAGAGAACACTGAAGCTTTCTTT. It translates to CASSQDAGENTEAFF.

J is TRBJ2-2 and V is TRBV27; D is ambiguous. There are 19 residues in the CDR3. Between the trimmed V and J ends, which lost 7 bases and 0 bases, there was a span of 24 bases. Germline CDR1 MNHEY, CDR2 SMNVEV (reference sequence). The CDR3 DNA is TGTGCCAGCATCCCCCCACGCCGCGGAACCCTTACGAACACCGGGGAGCTGTTTTTT. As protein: CASIPPRRGTLTNTGELFF.

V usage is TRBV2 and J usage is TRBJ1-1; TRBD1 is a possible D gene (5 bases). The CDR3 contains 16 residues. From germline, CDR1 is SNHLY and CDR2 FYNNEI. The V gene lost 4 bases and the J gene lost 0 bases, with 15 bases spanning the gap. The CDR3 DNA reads TGTGCCAGCAGTGCTTCAGGGATATTCATGAACACTGAAGCTTTCTTT. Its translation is CASSASGIFMNTEAFF.

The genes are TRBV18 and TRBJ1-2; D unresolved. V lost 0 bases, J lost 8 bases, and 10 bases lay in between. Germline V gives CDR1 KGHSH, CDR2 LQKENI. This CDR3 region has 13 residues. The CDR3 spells CASSPPTSSGYTF. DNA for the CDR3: TGTGCCAGCTCACCACCTACAAGTTCGGGCTACACCTTC.

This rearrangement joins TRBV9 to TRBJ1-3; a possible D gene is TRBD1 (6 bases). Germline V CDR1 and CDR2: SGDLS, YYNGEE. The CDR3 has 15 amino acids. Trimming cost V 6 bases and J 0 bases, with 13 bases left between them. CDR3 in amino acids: CASTPGGNSGNTIYF. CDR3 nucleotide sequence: TGTGCCAGCACCCCCGGGGGCAACTCTGGAAACACCATATATTTT.

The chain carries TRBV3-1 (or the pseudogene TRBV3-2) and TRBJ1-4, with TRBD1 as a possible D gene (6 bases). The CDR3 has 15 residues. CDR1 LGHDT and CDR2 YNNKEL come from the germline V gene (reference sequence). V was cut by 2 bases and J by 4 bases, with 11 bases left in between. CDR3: CASSQKTGFNEKLFF. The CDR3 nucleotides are TGTGCCAGCAGCCAAAAGACAGGCTTTAATGAAAAACTGTTTTTT.

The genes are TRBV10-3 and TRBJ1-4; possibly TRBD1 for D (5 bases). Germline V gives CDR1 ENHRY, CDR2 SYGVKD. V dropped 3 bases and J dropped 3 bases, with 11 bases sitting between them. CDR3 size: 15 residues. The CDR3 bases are TGTGCCATCAGTGATCCGGACAACTCTAATGAAAAACTGTTTTTT. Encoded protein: CAISDPDNSNEKLFF.

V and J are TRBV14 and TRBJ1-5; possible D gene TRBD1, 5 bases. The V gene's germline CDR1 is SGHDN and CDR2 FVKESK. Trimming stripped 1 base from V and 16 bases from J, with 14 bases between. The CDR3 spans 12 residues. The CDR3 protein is CASSQARGPKHF. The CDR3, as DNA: TGTGCCAGCAGCCAAGCTCGGGGACCGAAACATTTT.

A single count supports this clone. CDR3 DNA sequence: TGTGCCAGCAGTTCCGTGGGCCGCGAGCAGTTCTTC. It yields the protein CASSSVGREQFF. V and J are TRBV6-2 or TRBV6-3 and TRBJ2-1; D is unclear. Germline V gene lookup returns CDR1 MNHEY and CDR2 SVGEGT. V lost 4 bases to trimming and J lost 10 bases, with 11 bases between them. The CDR3 extends over 12 amino acids.

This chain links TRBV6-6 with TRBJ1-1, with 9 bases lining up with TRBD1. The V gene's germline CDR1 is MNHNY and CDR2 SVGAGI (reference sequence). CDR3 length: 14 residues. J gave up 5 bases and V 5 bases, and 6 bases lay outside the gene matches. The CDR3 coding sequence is TGTGCCAGCAGTCTACAGGGGGCGAGGACTGAAGCTTTCTTT. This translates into CASSLQGARTEAFF.

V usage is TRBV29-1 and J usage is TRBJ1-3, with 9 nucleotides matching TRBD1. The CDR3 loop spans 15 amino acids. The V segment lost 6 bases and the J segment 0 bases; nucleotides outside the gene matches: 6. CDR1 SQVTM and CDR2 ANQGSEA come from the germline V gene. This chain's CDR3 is CSVRTGETSGNTIYF. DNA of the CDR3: TGCAGCGTACGGACAGGGGAGACCTCTGGAAACACCATATATTTT.

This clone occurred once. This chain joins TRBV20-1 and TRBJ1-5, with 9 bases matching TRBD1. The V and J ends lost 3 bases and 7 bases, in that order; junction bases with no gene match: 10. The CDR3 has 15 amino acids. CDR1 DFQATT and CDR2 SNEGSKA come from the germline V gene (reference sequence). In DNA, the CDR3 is TGCAGTGCTAGTCAAGGGACAGGGAAGGGACAGCCCCAGCATTTT. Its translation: CSASQGTGKGQPQHF.

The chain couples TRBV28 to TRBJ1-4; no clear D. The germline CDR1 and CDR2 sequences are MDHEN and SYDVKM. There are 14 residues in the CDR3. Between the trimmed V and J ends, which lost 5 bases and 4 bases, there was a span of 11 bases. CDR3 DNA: TGTGCCAGCAGTCCGGAGACGAATAATGAAAAACTGTTTTTT. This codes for CASSPETNNEKLFF.

Here the CDR3 reads CASSLELRDYEQYF. CDR3 DNA sequence: TGTGCCAGCAGCTTGGAGTTGCGGGACTACGAGCAGTACTTC. The V gene is TRBV5-4, the J gene TRBJ2-7; D may be TRBD2 (6 bases). Trimming cost V 0 bases and J 3 bases, with 10 bases left between them. The CDR3 sequence is 14 residues long. Germline V gene sequence: CDR1 SGHNT, CDR2 YYREEE (reference sequence). Using reference TRBV5-4 and TRBJ2-7 for the parts outside the CDR3, the full variable domain is ETGVTQSPTHLIKTRGQQVTLRCSSQSGHNTVSWYQQALGQGPQFIFQYYREEENGRGNFPPRFSGLQFPNYSSELNVNALELDDSALYLCASSLELRDYEQYFGPGTRLTVT.

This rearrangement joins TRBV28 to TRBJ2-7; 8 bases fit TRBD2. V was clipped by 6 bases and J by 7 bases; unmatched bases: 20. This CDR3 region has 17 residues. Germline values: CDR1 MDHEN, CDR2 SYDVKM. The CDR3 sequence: CASSQPTSGLNIWEQYF. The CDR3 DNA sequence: TGTGCCAGCAGCCAACCCACTAGCGGACTTAATATATGGGAGCAGTACTTC.

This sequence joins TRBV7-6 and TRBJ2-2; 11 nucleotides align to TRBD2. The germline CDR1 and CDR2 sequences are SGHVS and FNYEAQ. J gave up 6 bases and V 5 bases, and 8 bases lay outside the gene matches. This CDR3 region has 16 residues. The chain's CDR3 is CASSPQGLAEAGELFF. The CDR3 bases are TGTGCCAGCAGCCCCCAGGGACTAGCGGAAGCCGGGGAGCTGTTTTTT.